These 28 T cell receptor beta chains came from one sample sequenced in a study of cytomegalovirus exposure and HLA in healthy donors. Researchers ran the PCR with 60 Vbeta and 13 Jbeta primers. Produced via immunoSEQ multiplex PCR; TCRdb's table is partial and in-frame only. Among 210,000 or so clones listed, about 90% were seen once. Material for sequencing was PBMCs. Every receptor here comes from a man between 25 and 39 years old in good health and CMV-seronegative.

The V gene is TRBV5-6, the J gene TRBJ1-4, with D tentatively TRBD1 (5 bases). This CDR3 region has 14 residues. Trimming pared 0 bases from V and 5 bases from J, leaving 8 bases between. Germline CDR1 and CDR2: SGHDT and YYEEEE. The CDR3 nucleotides are TGTGCCAGCAGCTTGGGACAGAGGAATGAAAAACTGTTTTTT. Translation: CASSLGQRNEKLFF.

The rearrangement uses TRBV7-9 and TRBJ1-1, with 8 bases that match TRBD1. The junction had 5 bases not matched to a gene; V was cut back by 1 base and J by 4 bases. This CDR3 is built from 15 residues. CDR1 and CDR2 from the germline V gene are SEHNR and FQNEAQ (reference sequence). In DNA form, the CDR3 reads TGTGCCAGCAGCTTAGGTCGCCAGGGGGCCACTGAAGCTTTCTTT. It yields the protein CASSLGRQGATEAFF.

The chain combines TRBV6-1 with TRBJ1-2; D uncertain. This CDR3 spans 14 amino acids. V was cut by 3 bases and J by 5 bases, with 13 bases left in between. Germline CDR1 and CDR2: MNHNS and SASEGT. As DNA, the CDR3 is TGTGCCAGCAGTGACAGATACAGCCCGTATGGCTACACCTTC. This encodes CASSDRYSPYGYTF.

The sample holds one count of this clone. The V and J genes are TRBV18 and TRBJ2-2, with 9 bases aligning to TRBD1. V lost 3 bases, J lost 5 bases, and 10 bases stayed unmatched. Germline V gives CDR1 KGHSH, CDR2 LQKENI. The CDR3 extends over 17 amino acids. The CDR3 nucleotides read TGTGCCAGCTCACCCATCACAGGGGGCGCTGGGACCGGGGAGCTGTTTTTT. Translated, it gives CASSPITGGAGTGELFF. Drawing the rest from reference TRBV18 and TRBJ2-2, the complete variable domain is NAGVMQNPRHLVRRRGQEARLRCSPMKGHSHVYWYRQLPEEGLKFMVYLQKENIIDESGMPKERFSAEFPKEGPSILRIQQVVRGDSAAYFCASSPITGGAGTGELFFGEGSRLTVL.

The gene calls are TRBV6-4 and TRBJ1-6; D is unresolved. This CDR3 has 13 residues. Germline CDR1 reads MRHNA; CDR2 reads SNTAGT. V was cut by 4 bases and J by 9 bases, with 10 bases left in between. DNA of the CDR3: TGTGCCAGCAGTGCCCGGTCCCGTTCACCCCTCCACTTT. This codes for CASSARSRSPLHF.

The chain couples TRBV19 to TRBJ2-1; D is undetermined. Per the germline V gene, CDR1 is LNHDA and CDR2 is SQIVND (reference sequence). This CDR3 has 14 residues. Trimming cost V 3 bases and J 3 bases, with 9 bases left between them. Here the CDR3 DNA reads TGTGCCAGTAGTATCGAGATTAACTACAATGAGCAGTTCTTC. Translating it yields CASSIEINYNEQFF. Looking up the rest from reference TRBV19 and TRBJ2-1 gives the full variable domain: DGGITQSPKYLFRKEGQNVTLSCEQNLNHDAMYWYRQDPGQGLRLIYYSQIVNDFQKGDIAEGYSVSREKKESFPLTVTSAQKNPTAFYLCASSIEINYNEQFFGPGTRLTVL.

V usage is TRBV18 and J usage is TRBJ2-5; TRBD1 agrees at 9 bases. Germline CDR1 KGHSH, CDR2 LQKENI. The length of the CDR3 is 15 residues. Losses at the gene ends were 5 bases for V and 5 bases for J; bases not matched to a gene: 9. The CDR3 spells CASSSGQGRLETQYF. The CDR3 region has the DNA TGTGCCAGCTCATCTGGACAGGGGCGGTTGGAGACCCAGTACTTC.

Regarding this clone: Other DNA sequences within the sample encode an identical CDR3. The V call is TRBV6-5, the J call TRBJ1-1; 7 nucleotides line up with TRBD1. Germline CDR1 reads MNHEY; CDR2 reads SVGAGI. V lost 7 bases and J lost 1; bases outside the gene matches: 3. The CDR3 contains 13 residues. The CDR3: CASTWTGNTEAFF. The CDR3 DNA sequence: TGTGCCAGCACGTGGACAGGGAACACTGAAGCTTTCTTT.

The chain uses TRBV19 and TRBJ1-5, with 10 bases lining up with TRBD1. The trim removed 9 bases at V and 3 bases at J, leaving 5 bases unmatched. Germline-derived CDR1 and CDR2 are LNHDA and SQIVND (reference sequence). The CDR3 has 14 amino acids. CDR3 sequence reads: CASSGTGDNQPQHF. The CDR3 nucleotides are TGTGCCAGCTCCGGGACAGGGGACAATCAGCCCCAGCATTTT.

The chain joins TRBV6-5 to TRBJ2-1; 9 bases agree with TRBD1. V lost 5 bases, J lost 6 bases, and 8 bases stayed unmatched. Looked up from germline, CDR1 is MNHEY and CDR2 is SVGAGI. This CDR3 region has 15 residues. CDR3 sequence reads: CASSRTGGPGNEQFF. DNA of the CDR3: TGTGCCAGCAGTCGAACAGGGGGCCCTGGCAATGAGCAGTTCTTC.

The chain has TRBV21-1 and TRBJ1-5. TRBV21-1 is recorded as a pseudogene. The CDR3 consists of 21 residues. The CDR3 protein is CASSCTGDGTRALYSNQPQHF. In DNA, the CDR3 is TGTGCCAGCAGCTGTACAGGGGACGGGACTAGGGCTCTATATAGCAATCAGCCCCAGCATTTT.

V gene TRBV11-2 combines with J gene TRBJ1-6; 10 bases map to TRBD1. The V gene end was trimmed by 3 bases and the J gene end by 10 bases; junction bases not matched to a gene: 3. The CDR3 is 14 amino acids. The germline V gene encodes CDR1 SGHAT and CDR2 FQNNGV. CDR3 nucleotides: TGTGCCAGCAGCTTGGACAGGGGGTTCTCACCCCTCCACTTT. Translating it yields CASSLDRGFSPLHF.

The chain is built from TRBV10-2 and TRBJ1-5; weak D call: TRBD1 (5 bases). Germline-derived CDR1 and CDR2 are WSHSY and SAAADI. Trimming stripped 4 bases from V and 5 bases from J, with 12 bases between. This CDR3 is 14 amino acids long. The CDR3 sequence: CASSVAGSDQPQHF. CDR3 in DNA: TGCGCCAGCAGTGTTGCAGGGTCCGATCAGCCCCAGCATTTT.

The V and J genes are TRBV5-4 and TRBJ1-1; perhaps TRBD1 as D (5 bases). V was cut by 3 bases and J by 3 bases, with 9 bases left in between. CDR1 is SGHNT and CDR2 is YYREEE in the germline V gene (reference sequence). This CDR3 is built from 13 residues. DNA for the CDR3: TGTGCCAGCAGCTCCCCGGGGGACACTGAAGCTTTCTTT. Amino acid sequence: CASSSPGDTEAFF.

The genes are TRBV27 and TRBJ1-2, with 8 bases fitting TRBD1. Per germline, CDR1 MNHEY and CDR2 SMNVEV (reference sequence). The CDR3 is 14 residues long. With V trimmed by 6 bases and J by 0 bases, 3 bases remained unmatched. The chain's CDR3 is CASRKQGANYGYTF. DNA for the CDR3: TGTGCCAGCAGAAAACAGGGGGCTAACTATGGCTACACCTTC.

This chain connects TRBV5-1 to TRBJ2-5; TRBD1 agrees at 12 bases. The CDR3 runs 17 residues. The V gene's germline CDR1 is SGHRS and CDR2 YFSETQ. J was trimmed by 4 bases and V by 2 bases; bases with no gene match: 9. DNA of the CDR3: TGCGCCAGCAGCTTTGAAACCGGGACAGGGGGCACAGAGACCCAGTACTTC. This encodes CASSFETGTGGTETQYF.

This clone was counted a single time. Other nucleotide sequences in the sample specify the same CDR3. The chain has TRBV19 and TRBJ1-5; 7 bases align to TRBD1. Germline lookup yields CDR1 LNHDA and CDR2 SQIVND (reference sequence). This CDR3 has 13 amino acids. The V and J ends lost 4 bases and 4 bases, in that order; junction bases with no gene match: 1. The CDR3 region has the DNA TGTGCCAGTAGTACAGGGGGTAATCAGCCCCAGCATTTT. It codes for CASSTGGNQPQHF.

The V and J genes are TRBV2 and TRBJ1-5; TRBD1 matches 8 bases. The CDR3 extends over 15 amino acids. Germline loops: CDR1 SNHLY, CDR2 FYNNEI. With 6 bases clipped from V and 6 bases from J, the junction kept 10 bases outside the gene matches. The CDR3 sequence: CASRDTGGGGQPQHF. The CDR3 DNA reads TGTGCCAGCAGGGATACAGGGGGTGGTGGTCAGCCCCAGCATTTT.

In regard to this clone: The junction departs from germline at one end; a sequencing error may be responsible. The V gene is TRBV7-2, the J gene TRBJ1-6, with unresolved D. Germline CDR1 is SGHTA and CDR2 is FQGNSA. This CDR3 has 14 amino acids. The CDR3 protein is CASSPAQLNSPLHF. The DNA for the CDR3 is TGTGCCAGCAGCCCTGCACAGCTAAATTCGCCCCTCCACTTT. Together with reference TRBV7-2 and TRBJ1-6, the CDR3 gives the full variable domain: GAGVSQSPSNKVTEKGKDVELRCDPISGHTALYWYRQSLGQGLEFLIYFQGNSAPDKSGLPSDRFSAERTGGSVSTLTIQRTQQEDSAVYLCASSPAQLNSPLHFGNGTRLTVT.

The rearrangement links TRBV11-2 to TRBJ2-3; D not resolved. The CDR3 length is 13 residues. Germline V gene data show CDR1 as SGHAT and CDR2 as FQNNGV. V was cut by 5 bases and J by 2 bases, with 8 bases left in between. The CDR3 loop reads CASSPTNTDTQYF. The CDR3 DNA is TGTGCCAGCAGCCCTACTAACACAGATACGCAGTATTTT.

The V gene is TRBV6-6, the J gene TRBJ2-1, with 7 bases matching TRBD1. This CDR3 spans 12 amino acids. Germline loops: CDR1 MNHNY, CDR2 SVGAGI (reference sequence). V shed 5 bases, J shed 15 bases, and the junction held 10 bases outside the gene matches. CDR3 amino acids: CASSPSPQGMFF. For the CDR3, the DNA is TGTGCCAGCAGTCCCTCCCCACAGGGGATGTTCTTC.

V usage is TRBV19 and J usage is TRBJ2-7, with 9 bases fitting TRBD2. This CDR3 is 15 amino acids long. Germline V gene lookup returns CDR1 LNHDA and CDR2 SQIVND (reference sequence). The V and J ends lost 2 bases and 5 bases, in that order; junction bases with no gene match: 7. CDR3 amino acids: CASSISGGRANEQYF. Written as DNA, the CDR3 is TGTGCCAGTAGTATATCTGGCGGGAGGGCCAACGAGCAGTACTTC.

This chain uses TRBV6-5 with TRBJ1-3, with a tentative D call TRBD1 (6 bases). This CDR3 has 14 amino acids. V gave up 8 bases and J gave up 4 bases, with 15 bases separating them. Germline-derived CDR1 and CDR2 are MNHEY and SVGAGI. This chain's CDR3 is CASSRGDFGNTIYF. CDR3 coding DNA: TGTGCCAGCTCCAGGGGCGATTTCGGAAACACCATATATTTT.

V usage is TRBV6-4 and J usage is TRBJ2-2, with D uncertain. V lost 4 bases and J 4 bases, leaving 7 bases between the germline ends. The germline V gene has CDR1 MRHNA and CDR2 SNTAGT. This CDR3 is 13 amino acids long. In DNA, the CDR3 is TGTGCCAGCAGTGCACCGGGCACCGGGGAGCTGTTTTTT. Protein: CASSAPGTGELFF.

The genes are TRBV7-2 and TRBJ2-7; TRBD1 agrees at 7 bases. The CDR3 sequence is 13 residues long. Germline trimming cut 4 bases from V and 12 bases from J; bases unmatched to any gene: 12. From germline, CDR1 is SGHTA and CDR2 FQGNSA. This chain's CDR3 is CASSSRTGLGGYF. CDR3 DNA: TGTGCCAGCAGCTCCCGGACAGGTCTTGGAGGGTACTTC.

The chain recombines TRBV5-1 with TRBJ2-7; maybe TRBD2 (6 bases). The V gene lost 0 bases and the J gene lost 4 bases, with 11 bases spanning the gap. The CDR3 spans 14 residues. Germline CDR1 is SGHRS and CDR2 is YFSETQ. The CDR3 sequence: CASSLAGDSYEQYF. The CDR3 nucleotides read TGCGCCAGCAGCTTGGCCGGGGACTCTTACGAGCAGTACTTC.

This rearrangement joins TRBV6-1 to TRBJ1-2; D perhaps matches TRBD1 (6 bases). V shed 5 bases and J shed 4 bases, with 14 bases lying between them. The CDR3 has 14 amino acids. Germline CDR1 is MNHNS and CDR2 is SASEGT. The CDR3 loop reads CASSSQGGGYGYTF. The CDR3 coding sequence is TGTGCCAGCAGTTCACAGGGCGGTGGCTATGGCTACACCTTC.

The chain is built from TRBV28 and TRBJ2-5, with D possibly being TRBD2 (7 bases). Germline CDR1 is MDHEN and CDR2 is SYDVKM. This CDR3 is built from 16 residues. V was cut by 5 bases and J by 1 base, with 17 bases left in between. The CDR3 DNA reads TGTGCCAGCAGTCCGGGGGGCGGGCCGCCCCAAGAGACCCAGTACTTC. It yields the protein CASSPGGGPPQETQYF.